This T cell receptor beta chain came from a study of blood T cell repertoires in COVID-19. Study details: Both acute and convalescent COVID-19 samples were obtained from the United States, Italy and Spain. T cells, B-cell-depleted T cells, or PBMCs provided the cDNA or gDNA that served as material.

This CDR3 is 11 amino acids long. As handled by the study authors: For nucleated cells, counts were estimated from reference gene primer amplification. Data came from immunoSEQ multiplex PCR; TCRdb stores just in-frame clones and leaves some out. That table furnishes V, J and clone size, whereas the DNA furnished D and trimming. The data show about 55,000 clones, over 80% seen once. This rearrangement joins TRBV12-1 to TRBJ1-6; the table gives TRBD1 as D, unverified against the DNA. TRBV12-1 is reported as a pseudogene. The receptor was isolated from a woman in her fifties or sixties with acute or convalescent COVID-19. Source material: peripheral blood. CDR3 coding DNA: TGTGCCAGCAGACAGGTATCACCCCTCCACTTT. This gives the protein CASRQVSPLHF.